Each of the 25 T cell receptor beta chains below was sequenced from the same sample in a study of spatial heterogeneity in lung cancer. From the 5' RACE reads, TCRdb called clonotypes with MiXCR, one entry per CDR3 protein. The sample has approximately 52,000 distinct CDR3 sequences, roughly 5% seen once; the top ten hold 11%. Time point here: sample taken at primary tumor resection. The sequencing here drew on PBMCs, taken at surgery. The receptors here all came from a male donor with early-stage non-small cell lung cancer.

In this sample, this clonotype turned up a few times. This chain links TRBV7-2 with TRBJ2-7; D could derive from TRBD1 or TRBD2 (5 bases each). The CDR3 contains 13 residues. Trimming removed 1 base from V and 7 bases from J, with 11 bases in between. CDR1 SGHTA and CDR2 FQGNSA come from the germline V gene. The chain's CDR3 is CASSLGWGKEQYF. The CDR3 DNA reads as TGTGCCAGCAGCTTAGGTTGGGGGAAGGAGCAGTACTTC.

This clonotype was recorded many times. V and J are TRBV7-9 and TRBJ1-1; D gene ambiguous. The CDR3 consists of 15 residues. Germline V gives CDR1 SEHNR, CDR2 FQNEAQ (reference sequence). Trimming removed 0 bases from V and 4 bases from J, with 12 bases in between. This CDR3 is CASSLANGKGTEAFF. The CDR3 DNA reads TGTGCCAGCAGCTTAGCGAACGGGAAAGGCACTGAAGCTTTCTTT.

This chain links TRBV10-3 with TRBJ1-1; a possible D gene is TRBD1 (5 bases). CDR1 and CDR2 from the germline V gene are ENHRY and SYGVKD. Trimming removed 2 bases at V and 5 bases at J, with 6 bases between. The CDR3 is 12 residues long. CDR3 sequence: CAISEGGTEAFF. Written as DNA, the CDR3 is TGTGCCATCAGTGAGGGGGGGACTGAAGCTTTCTTT.

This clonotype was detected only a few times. CDR3 coding DNA: TGTGCCAGCTCACGGGGGACAGGTGGTGCGAATGAAAAACTGTTTTTT. Protein product: CASSRGTGGANEKLFF. This chain joins TRBV18 and TRBJ1-4; 8 bases fit TRBD1. The CDR3 has 16 amino acids. The germline V gene encodes CDR1 KGHSH and CDR2 LQKENI. V was clipped by 4 bases and J by 5 bases; unmatched bases: 9.

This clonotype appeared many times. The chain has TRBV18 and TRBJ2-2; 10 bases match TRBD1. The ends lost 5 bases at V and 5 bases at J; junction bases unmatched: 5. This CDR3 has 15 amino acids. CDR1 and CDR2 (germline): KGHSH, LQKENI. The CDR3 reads CASSYDRGRTGELFF. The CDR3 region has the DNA TGTGCCAGCTCATACGACAGGGGGCGGACCGGGGAGCTGTTTTTT.

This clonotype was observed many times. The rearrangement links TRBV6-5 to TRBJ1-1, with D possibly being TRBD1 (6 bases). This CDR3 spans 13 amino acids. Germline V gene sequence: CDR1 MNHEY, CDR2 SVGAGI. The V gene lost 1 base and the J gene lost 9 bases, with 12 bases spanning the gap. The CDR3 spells CASSYFSGQKAFF. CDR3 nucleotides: TGTGCCAGCAGTTACTTTTCCGGACAGAAAGCTTTCTTT.

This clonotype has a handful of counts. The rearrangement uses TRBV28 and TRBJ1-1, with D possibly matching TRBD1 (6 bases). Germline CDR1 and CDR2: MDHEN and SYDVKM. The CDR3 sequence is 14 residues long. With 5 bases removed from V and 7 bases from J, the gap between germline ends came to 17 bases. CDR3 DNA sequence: TGTGCCAGCAGTAGGGGAAGGGGGTTGAGTGAAGCTTTCTTT. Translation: CASSRGRGLSEAFF.

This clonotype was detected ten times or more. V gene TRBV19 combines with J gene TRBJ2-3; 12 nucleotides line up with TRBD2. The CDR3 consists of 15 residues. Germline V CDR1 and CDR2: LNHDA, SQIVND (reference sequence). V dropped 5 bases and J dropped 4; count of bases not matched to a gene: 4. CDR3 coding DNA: TGTGCCAGTAGTCCACTAGCGGGAGGAGCAGATACGCAGTATTTT. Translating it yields CASSPLAGGADTQYF. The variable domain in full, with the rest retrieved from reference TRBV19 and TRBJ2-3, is DGGITQSPKYLFRKEGQNVTLSCEQNLNHDAMYWYRQDPGQGLRLIYYSQIVNDFQKGDIAEGYSVSREKKESFPLTVTSAQKNPTAFYLCASSPLAGGADTQYFGPGTRLTVL.

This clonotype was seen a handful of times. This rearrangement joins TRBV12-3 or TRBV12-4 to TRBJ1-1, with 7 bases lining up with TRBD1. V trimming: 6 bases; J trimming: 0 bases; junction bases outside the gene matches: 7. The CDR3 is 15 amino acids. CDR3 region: CASSLGDRLNTEAFF. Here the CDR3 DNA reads TGTGCCAGCAGCCTAGGGGACAGACTGAACACTGAAGCTTTCTTT.

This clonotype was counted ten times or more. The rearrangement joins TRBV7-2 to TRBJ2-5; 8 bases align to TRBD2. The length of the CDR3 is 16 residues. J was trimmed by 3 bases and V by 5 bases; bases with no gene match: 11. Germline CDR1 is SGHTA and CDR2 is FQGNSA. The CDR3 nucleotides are TGTGCCAGCAGCCCGGCTAGCGGGCGTGGGGAAGAGACCCAGTACTTC. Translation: CASSPASGRGEETQYF. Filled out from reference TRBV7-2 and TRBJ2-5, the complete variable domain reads GAGVSQSPSNKVTEKGKDVELRCDPISGHTALYWYRQSLGQGLEFLIYFQGNSAPDKSGLPSDRFSAERTGGSVSTLTIQRTQQEDSAVYLCASSPASGRGEETQYFGPGTRLLVL.

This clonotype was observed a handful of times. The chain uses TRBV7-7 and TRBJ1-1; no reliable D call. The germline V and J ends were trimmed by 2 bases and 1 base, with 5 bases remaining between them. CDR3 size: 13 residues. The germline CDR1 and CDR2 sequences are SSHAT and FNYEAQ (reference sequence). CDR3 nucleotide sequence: TGTGCCAGCAGCTTATCAGAGAACACTGAAGCTTTCTTT. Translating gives CASSLSENTEAFF.

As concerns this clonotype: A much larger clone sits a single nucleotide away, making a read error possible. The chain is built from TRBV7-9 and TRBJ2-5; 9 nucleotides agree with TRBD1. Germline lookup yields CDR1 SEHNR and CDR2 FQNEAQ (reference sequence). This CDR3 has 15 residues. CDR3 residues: CASGLTTGGEETQYF. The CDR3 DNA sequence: TGTGCCAGCGGCTTAACGACAGGGGGGGAAGAGACCCAGTACTTC. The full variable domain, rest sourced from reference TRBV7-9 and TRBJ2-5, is DTGVSQNPRHKITKRGQNVTFRCDPISEHNRLYWYRQTLGQGPEFLTYFQNEAQLEKSRLLSDRFSAERPKGSFSTLEIQRTEQGDSAMYLCASGLTTGGEETQYFGPGTRLLVL.

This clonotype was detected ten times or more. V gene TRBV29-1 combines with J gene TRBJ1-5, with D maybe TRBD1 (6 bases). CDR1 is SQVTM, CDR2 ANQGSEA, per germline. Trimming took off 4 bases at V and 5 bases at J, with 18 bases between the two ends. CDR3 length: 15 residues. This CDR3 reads CSVGASGDTDQPQHF. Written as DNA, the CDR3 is TGCAGCGTTGGTGCTTCCGGGGACACAGATCAGCCCCAGCATTTT.

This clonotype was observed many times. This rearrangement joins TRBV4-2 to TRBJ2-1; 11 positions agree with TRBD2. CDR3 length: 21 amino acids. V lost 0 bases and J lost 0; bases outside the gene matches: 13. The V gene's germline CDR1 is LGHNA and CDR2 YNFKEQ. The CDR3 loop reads CASSQDLQLAGGPSSYNEQFF. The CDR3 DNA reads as TGTGCCAGCAGCCAAGATCTACAGCTAGCGGGAGGCCCCAGCTCCTACAATGAGCAGTTCTTC.

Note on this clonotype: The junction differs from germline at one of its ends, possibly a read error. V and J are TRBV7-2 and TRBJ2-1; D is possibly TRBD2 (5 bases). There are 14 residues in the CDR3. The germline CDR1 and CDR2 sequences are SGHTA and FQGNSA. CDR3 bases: TGTGCCAGCAGCCCCGGGGTCCAGCGCCCGACCGTGAGCTTC. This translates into CASSPGVQRPTVSF.

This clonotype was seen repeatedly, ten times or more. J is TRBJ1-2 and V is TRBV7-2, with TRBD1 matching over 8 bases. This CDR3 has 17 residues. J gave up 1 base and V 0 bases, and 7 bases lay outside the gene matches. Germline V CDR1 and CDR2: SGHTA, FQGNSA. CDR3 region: CASSLAWGTGNNYGYTF. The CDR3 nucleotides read TGTGCCAGCAGCTTAGCCTGGGGGACAGGCAATAACTATGGCTACACCTTC.

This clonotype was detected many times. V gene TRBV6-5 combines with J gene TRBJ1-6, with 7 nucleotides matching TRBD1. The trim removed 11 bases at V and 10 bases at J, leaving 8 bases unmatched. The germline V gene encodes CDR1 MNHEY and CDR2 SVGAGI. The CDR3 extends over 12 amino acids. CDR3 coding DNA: TGTGCCTCCCGGGACAGCTACTCACCCCTCCACTTT. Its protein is CASRDSYSPLHF.

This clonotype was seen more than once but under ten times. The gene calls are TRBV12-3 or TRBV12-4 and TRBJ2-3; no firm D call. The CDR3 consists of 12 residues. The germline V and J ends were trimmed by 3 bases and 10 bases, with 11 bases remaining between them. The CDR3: CASSLTPRAQYF. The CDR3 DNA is TGTGCCAGCAGTTTGACTCCCCGAGCGCAGTATTTT.

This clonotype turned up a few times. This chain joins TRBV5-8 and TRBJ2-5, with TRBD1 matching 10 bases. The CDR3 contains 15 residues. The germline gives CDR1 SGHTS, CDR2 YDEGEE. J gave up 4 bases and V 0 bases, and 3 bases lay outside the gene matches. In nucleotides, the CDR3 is TGTGCCAGCAGCTTGGGGGACAGGGGAAGAGAGACCCAGTACTTC. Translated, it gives CASSLGDRGRETQYF. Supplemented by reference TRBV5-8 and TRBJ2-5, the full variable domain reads EAGVTQSPTHLIKTRGQQATLRCSPISGHTSVYWYQQALGLGLQFLLWYDEGEERNRGNFPPRFSGRQFPNYSSELNVNALELEDSALYLCASSLGDRGRETQYFGPGTRLLVL.

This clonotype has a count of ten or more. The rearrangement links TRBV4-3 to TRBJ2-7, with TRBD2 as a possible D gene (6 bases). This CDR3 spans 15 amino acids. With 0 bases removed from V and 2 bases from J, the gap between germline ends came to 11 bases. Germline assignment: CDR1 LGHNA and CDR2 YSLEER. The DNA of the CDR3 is TGCGCCAGCAGCCAAGAGGGTAGCGGAGCCTACGAGCAGTACTTC. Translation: CASSQEGSGAYEQYF.

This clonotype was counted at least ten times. Here the CDR3 DNA reads TGTGCCAGCAGCCTAACGGGGGGCCCTTGGACTGAAGCTTTCTTT. Translated, it gives CASSLTGGPWTEAFF. This sequence joins TRBV11-2 and TRBJ1-1; D is possibly TRBD1 (6 bases). Germline V gene lookup returns CDR1 SGHAT and CDR2 FQNNGV. The CDR3 length is 15 residues. V lost 5 bases and J lost 5, with 18 bases in between.

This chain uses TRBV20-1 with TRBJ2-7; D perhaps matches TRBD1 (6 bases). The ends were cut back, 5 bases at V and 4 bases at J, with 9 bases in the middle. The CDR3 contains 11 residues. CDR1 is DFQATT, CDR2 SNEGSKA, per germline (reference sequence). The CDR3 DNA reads TGCAGTGCTTCCACAGGGTACGAGCAGTACTTC. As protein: CSASTGYEQYF.

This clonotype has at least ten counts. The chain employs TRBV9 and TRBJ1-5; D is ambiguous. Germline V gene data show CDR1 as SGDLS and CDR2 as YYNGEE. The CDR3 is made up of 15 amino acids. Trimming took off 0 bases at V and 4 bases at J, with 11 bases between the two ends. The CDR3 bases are TGTGCCAGCAGCGTAGATATCGGGCAGAATCAGCCCCAGCATTTT. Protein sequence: CASSVDIGQNQPQHF.

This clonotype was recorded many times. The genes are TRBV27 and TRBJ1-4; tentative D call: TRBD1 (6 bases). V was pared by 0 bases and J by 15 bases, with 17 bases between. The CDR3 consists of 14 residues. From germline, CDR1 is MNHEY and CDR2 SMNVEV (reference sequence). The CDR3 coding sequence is TGTGCCAGCAGTTTATCGGCAGGGGACCCCAGGGTGTTTTTT. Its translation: CASSLSAGDPRVFF.

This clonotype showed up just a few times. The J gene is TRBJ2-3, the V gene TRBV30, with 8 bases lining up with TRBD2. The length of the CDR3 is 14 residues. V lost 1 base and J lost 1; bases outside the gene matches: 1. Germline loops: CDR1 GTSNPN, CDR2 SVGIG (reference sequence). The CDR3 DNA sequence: TGTGCCTGGAGTGCGACTAGCGGCACAGATACGCAGTATTTT. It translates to CAWSATSGTDTQYF.